This TCR beta chain was identified during a study of cytomegalovirus exposure and HLA in healthy donors. Findings and limits, study-wide: Within the 130 or so validation repertoires, first-cohort TCR clusters tended to co-occur, according to a later analysis.

Produced via immunoSEQ multiplex PCR; TCRdb's table is partial and in-frame only. The table has around 70,000 clones, nearly 95% seen once. V was trimmed by 8 bases and J by 1 base, leaving 5 bases between them. The CDR3 runs to 11 residues. Germline V gene data show CDR1 as MNHNS and CDR2 as SASEGT. A remark on this clone: Its cognate antigen is unknown.

This receptor was taken from a man aged 18 to 29 in good health and CMV-seropositive. The chain joins TRBV6-1 to TRBJ1-1; D is undetermined. The sample comprised PBMCs. CDR3 DNA sequence: TGTGCCAGCGGGCGGAACACTGAAGCTTTCTTT. Translating it yields CASGRNTEAFF.